This T cell receptor beta chain was captured by sequencing in a study of cytomegalovirus exposure and HLA in healthy donors (dated by TCRdb to between 2016 and 2019). Background for the entire study: In an earlier analysis of about 560 of the donors, approximately 300 Gb of sequence data and 90 million to 120 million unique TCR beta sequences from roughly 200 million T cells were reported. An early release that covered several hundred HLA-typed donors contained about 300 gigabases of sequencing data and 65 million to 100 million unique TCR sequences. Among the roughly 400 genotyped donors, roughly 80% belonged to the genetic ancestry cluster associated with self-reported Caucasian donors. The aim of the study was to test whether cataloging public T cell receptors could identify signatures of past pathogen exposure. The T cell repertoires of some 700 subjects were profiled by immunosequencing and related to cytomegalovirus serostatus. A separate validation cohort of 100 to 150 different subjects was used in addition to the 666-subject first cohort. The study combined high-throughput TCR immunosequencing, statistical association of individual TCRs with disease status, and machine learning to predict cytomegalovirus infection status. In a later analysis, previously published TCR beta repertoires from about 640 donors were re-analyzed and high-resolution HLA genotyping was added so that TCR occurrence patterns could be studied. The later analysis used no new phenotypic data to find candidate immune exposures, relying instead on TCR beta sequences and their occurrence across donors. In an earlier analysis of around 540 of the donors, high-throughput TCR beta sequencing was used to judge whether each TCR beta V gene segment behaved as functional or pseudogenic. Donor age, sex, ethnicity and CMV serostatus were compiled alongside the repertoire data. Genome-wide SNP genotypes for about three fifths of the roughly 700 donors were used in a later genetic analysis, which treated that subset as a discovery cohort. Every discovery cohort repertoire had been produced on one sequencing platform. Both class I and class II loci were covered by HLA typing, at four-digit resolution. The number of donors typed differed by locus, with 629-630 for A, B, C, DRB1 and DQB1, 522 for DQA1, 606 for DPA1, and 400 to 490 for DPB1. About five DR-DQ haplotypes were handled as single units for association and clustering, since linkage in the cohort was strong. On average, 235,054 unique TCR beta nucleotide sequences were sequenced per donor among about 400 genotyped donors of the cohort, with 15% to 20% of those sequences being non-productive.

V is clipped by 3 bases and J by 7 bases, and the sequence between their germline boundaries is 14 bases long. The germline V gene provides CDR1 SGHTA and CDR2 FQGNSA. The CDR3, cysteine through phenylalanine, is 14 amino acids long. The only DNA kept is the CDR3, 42 bases in frame from the first base. On this clone itself: Its antigen is still unknown. There are no base qualities to consult, and no much larger clone falls within one base.

Paper-wide results and their limitations: The 87-base-pair reads could not distinguish some IMGT-functional V segments, including TRBV6-2 and TRBV6-3, so those segments were excluded. It was suggested by the authors that the approach could potentially be generalized to other disease states and immunological phenotypes. The only immune exposure information available for the cohort was CMV serostatus. According to a later genetic analysis, donors in an Asian-associated ancestry cluster had fewer N-insertions in productive TCRs than the roughly 670-donor mean. The cohort was sequenced for TCR beta chains only, and without alpha or paired-chain data the features that could be detected were limited. In both the original and validation cohorts, the classifier was reported to diagnose cytomegalovirus status with high specificity and sensitivity. Correlated functional status among segregating V segments might reflect linkage disequilibrium, but an unknown experimental factor could not be ruled out. A later analysis found that HLA-associated TCR beta chains were more clonally expanded and had lower generation probabilities than equally common non-associated chains. While some public TCRs were present in many individuals, most TCR sequences turned up only very rarely across donors. According to a later analysis, parvovirus B19, influenza, CMV and Epstein-Barr virus appeared linked to several top co-occurrence clusters. A further reported finding was that TCR beta sequences accurately predicted the HLA-A and HLA-B alleles for most subjects in the first cohort. At a false discovery rate of 0.05, a later analysis linked fewer than 20,000 TCR beta sequences to specific HLA alleles. In a later analysis, most CMV-associated TCR beta chains were found to appear HLA-restricted, with HLA associations seemingly driven largely by CMV exposure. Because HLA typing was unavailable for some donors at each locus, only the typed subset was used in association tests. In a later analysis, the rate of TCR association differed among HLA loci, with DRB1 alleles having the most associated TCRs and HLA-C alleles having the fewest. In an earlier analysis of 587 of the donors, most TCR beta V segments appeared in productive rearrangements about 90% or about 30% of the time, broadly matching IMGT annotations. Roughly uniform sequencing depth across donors was assumed in presence/absence analyses, although this assumption may not hold. Strong co-occurrence of HLA alleles, especially DR and DQ, made assigning TCR associations to individual alleles difficult. The earlier analysis of 587 of the donors excluded some 15 rarely observed V segments, including chromosome 9 orphons, because counts were too low. In the study, 150 to 200 TCR beta chains were listed as associated with cytomegalovirus. A group of highly shared sequence variants was considered likely to be a technical artifact of the sequencing pipeline. In a later genetic analysis, a missense DCLRE1C variant was associated with V-gene and J-gene trimming of TCR beta chains, and the association was replicated in an independent cohort. A few of the identified cytomegalovirus-associated TCR beta chains were confirmed in vitro to be specific for cytomegalovirus antigens.

The cohort consisted of hundreds of healthy bone marrow donors. At the time of sampling, all cohort members were nominally healthy, though unrecorded immune exposures were likely present. The donor was CMV seropositive and belonged to the group of 250 to 300 seropositive cohort members. A peripheral blood sample was provided by each donor, and peripheral blood mononuclear cells were used for TCR beta sequencing. The Qiagen DNeasy Blood Extraction Kit was used to extract genomic DNA from the blood cell samples. The library was generated by the immunoSEQ multiplex PCR assay. A mixture of 60 forward primers for TCR Vbeta segments and 13 reverse primers for TCR Jbeta segments was used in the multiplex PCR. The CDR3 region of rearranged TCR beta genes was amplified from genomic DNA with a multiplex PCR assay. The amplified TCR beta libraries were sequenced on the Illumina HiSeq System as 87-base-pair reads. For the original study's pipeline: Across the roughly 600 repertoires, a later analysis counted 60 million to 90 million unique TCR beta chains, about 10 million of which were shared by at least two donors. Raw reads were error-corrected and collapsed into unique sequences by a nearest-neighbor algorithm in which closely related sequences were merged to remove PCR and sequencing errors. To assign V, D and J gene segments, CDR3 sequences were aligned to IMGT reference sequences. For a sequence to be retained, a match of at least six nucleotides to both a V gene segment and a J gene segment was required. A rearrangement counted as productive if the CDR3 had no stop codons and remained in frame with V and J, and every other rearrangement counted as non-productive. Following IMGT convention, CDR3 was defined as the stretch from the second conserved V-encoded cysteine up to the conserved J-encoded phenylalanine. In an earlier analysis of 587 of the donors, sequences lacking an unambiguous match to a single V gene segment were excluded. An earlier analysis of around 600 of the donors classified V segments as functional when productive rearrangements were above 56.7% and as segregating when the standard deviation between donors was above 5%. A statistical classification framework was built to diagnose cytomegalovirus status from the catalog of TCR beta chain sequences. In a later analysis, TCR nucleotide sequences were compared against IMGT/GENE-DB human TR gene sequences so that V and J genes could be assigned. In a later analysis, CDR3 sequences and most-parsimonious VDJ recombination scenarios were assigned using the TCRdist pipeline. In a later analysis, each TCR beta chain was defined by its CDR3 amino acid sequence together with its V-gene family, and reads without a unique V-gene family were excluded. As a way to deal with suspected cross-contamination and a sequencing artifact, a later analysis dropped more than 500 nucleotide sequences that were highly shared and had low generation probability. In a later analysis, a clonal expansion index for each public chain was calculated from normalized within-repertoire ranks of inferred template counts. In a later analysis, generation probabilities were computed with a VDJ recombination model fitted to out-of-frame rearrangements, and the resulting probabilities were checked against IGoR. Hypergeometric tests were used in a later analysis to score TCR-TCR, TCR-HLA and TCR-CMV co-occurrence, with a repertoire-size bias correction applied to the TCR pairs. In a later analysis, false discovery rates were estimated by permuting HLA or CMV assignments 20 times. A later analysis grouped co-occurring TCRs with DBSCAN, adding TCRdist sequence similarity when clustering within HLA-allele-positive subsets. For co-occurrence clustering, repertoires with fewer than 30,000 or more than 120,000 public chains were excluded, along with five or six repertoires with anomalous nucleotide sharing. The source is immuneACCESS, and TCRdb retained only in-frame sequences with V and J called. Part of the clones is not carried over; for the studies checked, unresolved V genes explain less than half of this, and the remainder is unexplained. D and trimming were read from the DNA, whereas the V and J calls and clone size are those reported in that table. Within this sample are around 86,000 clones, with 77% of them counted one time only. Together, the top ten hold roughly 3.2% of the sample.

Source material: PBMCs. This clonotype was sampled from a man between 50 and 59 years old in good health and CMV-seropositive. The chain employs TRBV7-2 and TRBJ2-3; the D gene is perhaps TRBD2, on 6 matching bases. The CDR3 reads as follows: CASSFGGSPNTQYF. Here is the DNA: TGTGCCAGCAGCTTTGGGGGGAGCCCCAATACGCAGTATTTT.